The 7 T cell receptor beta chains reported below all come from one sample, sequenced in a study of cytomegalovirus exposure and HLA in healthy donors. Both 60 Vbeta primers and 13 Jbeta primers went into the PCR. Repertoires were generated with immunoSEQ multiplex PCR, while TCRdb's copy carries only in-frame clones and drops some. The sample consists of 70,000 to 90,000 clones, 63% of them appearing once. Material for sequencing was PBMCs. The receptors derive from a woman in her thirties or forties in good health and CMV-seropositive.

The V and J genes are TRBV6-1 and TRBJ1-4, with unresolved D. In germline, CDR1 is MNHNS, CDR2 SASEGT. The V end was cut by 6 bases, the J end by 0 bases, with 8 bases between. The CDR3 has 14 residues. CDR3 bases: TGTGCCAGCAGGGAGCCCGCAACTAATGAAAAACTGTTTTTT. Protein product: CASREPATNEKLFF.

This clone occurred a few times. V usage is TRBV9 and J usage is TRBJ1-4, with D tentatively TRBD1 (5 bases). V dropped 3 bases and J dropped 2 bases, with 8 bases sitting between them. This CDR3 spans 14 amino acids. From germline, CDR1 is SGDLS and CDR2 YYNGEE. DNA of the CDR3: TGTGCCAGCAGCGCCAGGGTGACTAATGAAAAACTGTTTTTT. Translating gives CASSARVTNEKLFF.

The rearrangement uses TRBV6-5 and TRBJ2-5; 8 nucleotides line up with TRBD1. This CDR3 is built from 14 residues. Germline V gene sequence: CDR1 MNHEY, CDR2 SVGAGI. V shed 6 bases, J shed 4 bases, and the junction held 7 bases outside the gene matches. The CDR3 bases are TGTGCCAGCAGCCAGGGGGCACGGGGAGAGACCCAGTACTTC. This translates into CASSQGARGETQYF.

The chain uses TRBV4-3 and TRBJ1-2; possibly TRBD1 for D (5 bases). The V gene lost 3 bases and the J gene lost 5 bases, with 22 bases spanning the gap. Looked up from germline, CDR1 is LGHNA and CDR2 is YSLEER. The CDR3 has 17 residues. The CDR3 nucleotides are TGCGCCAGCAGCCACTCGATGACAGCCCCTTTAAAATATGGCTACACCTTC. It yields the protein CASSHSMTAPLKYGYTF.

This chain connects TRBV29-1 to TRBJ2-5; possibly TRBD2 for D (6 bases). Germline assignment: CDR1 SQVTM and CDR2 ANQGSEA. This CDR3 has 12 amino acids. Trimming stripped 7 bases from V and 5 bases from J, with 14 bases between. The CDR3 DNA reads as TGCAGCGGGGGGGATGTAGGTGAGACCCAGTACTTC. Translated: CSGGDVGETQYF. Full variable domain (rest looked up from reference TRBV29-1 and TRBJ2-5): SAVISQKPSRDICQRGTSLTIQCQVDSQVTMMFWYRQQPGQSLTLIATANQGSEATYESGFVIDKFPISRPNLTFSTLTVSNMSPEDSSIYLCSGGDVGETQYFGPGTRLLVL.

The genes are TRBV13 and TRBJ2-7, with 8 bases lining up with TRBD2. With V trimmed by 4 bases and J by 5 bases, 7 bases remained unmatched. In germline, CDR1 is PRHDT, CDR2 FYEKMQ (reference sequence). The CDR3 is 14 amino acids. CDR3: CASSYGGGGDEQYF. The CDR3 nucleotides are TGTGCCAGCAGCTACGGGGGGGGCGGAGACGAGCAGTACTTC.

The chain joins TRBV18 to TRBJ2-2, with TRBD1 matching over 9 bases. This CDR3 comprises 15 residues. The germline gives CDR1 KGHSH, CDR2 LQKENI. V gave up 3 bases and J gave up 4 bases; unmatched junction bases: 3. The CDR3 nucleotides read TGTGCCAGCTCACCGGGACAGGGTGCCACCGGGGAGCTGTTTTTT. Translating gives CASSPGQGATGELFF.